The rows below give T cell receptor beta chains drawn from one sample of a study of T cell responses to AZD1222 COVID-19 vaccine. Libraries were prepared by immunoSEQ multiplex PCR; TCRdb keeps only in-frame clonotypes and omits some of them. This table has about 150,000 clones, roughly 92% appearing once. The material sequenced was peripheral blood, taken on day 0 of AZD1222 vaccination. The receptors here all came from an adult in good health. Both conserved end residues are trimmed from each CDR3. The size field is filled for only some rows; it gives once, few, many or a size class.

V: TRBV27
size: -
J: TRBJ2-1
CDR3: ASSLRTPRDEQF

V: TRBV29-1
size: -
J: TRBJ1-3
CDR3: SVEDRDRQNTIY

V: TRBV4-1
size: once
J: TRBJ2-1
CDR3: ASSQEPGLYNEQF

V: TRBV4-1
size: -
J: TRBJ2-1
CDR3: ASSQAPGQGAFEQF

V: TRBV9
size: -
J: TRBJ2-1
CDR3: ASSGSGGSQF

V: TRBV29-1
size: -
J: TRBJ2-5
CDR3: SVGRTAGETQY

V: TRBV6-6
size: -
J: TRBJ2-7
CDR3: ASSYGITYEQY

V: TRBV6-5
size: -
J: TRBJ2-7
CDR3: ASSSRGYSEQY

V: TRBV10-1
size: -
J: TRBJ1-1
CDR3: ASRGYGENTEAF

V: TRBV2
size: few
J: TRBJ2-3
CDR3: ASSDSESAGGYSSTDTQY

V: TRBV28
size: -
J: TRBJ2-7
CDR3: ASSFQPYEQY

V: TRBV2
size: -
J: TRBJ1-5
CDR3: ASSRDRASNQPQH

V: TRBV13
size: -
J: TRBJ2-6
CDR3: ASSLRGPGANVLT

V: TRBV30
size: -
J: TRBJ1-1
CDR3: AWSVGPGNTEAF

V: TRBV11-2
size: -
J: TRBJ2-2
CDR3: ASSLRDTGELF

V: TRBV4-1
size: -
J: TRBJ1-1
CDR3: ASSPQTKMNTEAF

V: TRBV7-3
size: -
J: TRBJ2-3
CDR3: ASGGAYTDTQY

V: TRBV2
size: -
J: TRBJ2-1
CDR3: ASSLGLAASYNEQF

V: TRBV19
size: -
J: TRBJ2-5
CDR3: ASRPTWVGETQY

V: TRBV7-2
size: once
J: TRBJ2-1
CDR3: ASSAAGTSSNEQF

V: TRBV5-1
size: -
J: TRBJ1-3
CDR3: ASSFDSNSGNTIY

V: TRBV28
size: -
J: TRBJ2-7
CDR3: ASRPPGDLREQY

V: TRBV5-8
size: -
J: TRBJ1-2
CDR3: ASSLWTDNYGYT

V: TRBV2
size: -
J: TRBJ1-4
CDR3: ASTLNEKLF

V: TRBV6-5
size: -
J: TRBJ2-5
CDR3: ASSKGGETQY

V: TRBV7-2
size: -
J: TRBJ2-5
CDR3: ASSFLTGGWETQY

V: TRBV28
size: few
J: TRBJ1-2
CDR3: ASSFYDGYT

V: TRBV5-6
size: -
J: TRBJ2-7
CDR3: ASSSGWAYEQY

V: TRBV5-1
size: -
J: TRBJ2-1
CDR3: ASSLGLAGEVYNEQF

V: TRBV7-9
size: -
J: TRBJ2-1
CDR3: ASVGLAGVENEQF

V: TRBV28
size: -
J: TRBJ1-3
CDR3: ASRRPPINTIY

V: TRBV12-5
size: -
J: TRBJ2-5
CDR3: ASGLARGQQETQY

V: TRBV23-1
size: -
J: TRBJ2-4
CDR3: ASSHLSRRARPIQY

V: TRBV27
size: -
J: TRBJ1-2
CDR3: ASSLRGGGAGYT

V: TRBV14
size: -
J: TRBJ1-2
CDR3: ASSQVAVHGYT

V: TRBV7-9
size: -
J: TRBJ1-3
CDR3: ASLWTSGNTIY

V: TRBV12-3/TRBV12-4
size: -
J: TRBJ2-7
CDR3: ASSLGYEQY

V: TRBV28
size: -
J: TRBJ1-6
CDR3: ASSLTLLRGKFGNSPLH

V: TRBV5-1
size: -
J: TRBJ2-3
CDR3: ASSTKAASTDTQY

V: TRBV6-5
size: -
J: TRBJ1-5
CDR3: ASSPGQSNQPQH

V: TRBV28
size: -
J: TRBJ1-5
CDR3: ASSTSGQVARPQH

V: TRBV5-1
size: -
J: TRBJ1-1
CDR3: ASSFRDRGPRNTEAF